The sequence of this T cell receptor (beta chain) was determined in a study of control samples from healthy donors and cancer patients. The CDR3 sequence is 13 residues long. CDR1 and CDR2 from the germline V gene are MNHEY and SVGAGI. Trimming removed 0 bases at V and 6 bases at J, with 6 bases between. Only one count was recorded for this clone. The assay was immunoSEQ multiplex PCR, and TCRdb's table has in-frame clones only and misses some. The sample lists 85,000 to 100,000 clones; over 85% were seen once. What was sequenced was blood. The source of this sequence is a young man in good health. The chain recombines TRBV6-5 with TRBJ1-5; D gene uncertain. This CDR3 reads CASSYSPIQPQHF. The CDR3 DNA reads as TGTGCCAGCAGTTACTCCCCGATTCAGCCCCAGCATTTT.